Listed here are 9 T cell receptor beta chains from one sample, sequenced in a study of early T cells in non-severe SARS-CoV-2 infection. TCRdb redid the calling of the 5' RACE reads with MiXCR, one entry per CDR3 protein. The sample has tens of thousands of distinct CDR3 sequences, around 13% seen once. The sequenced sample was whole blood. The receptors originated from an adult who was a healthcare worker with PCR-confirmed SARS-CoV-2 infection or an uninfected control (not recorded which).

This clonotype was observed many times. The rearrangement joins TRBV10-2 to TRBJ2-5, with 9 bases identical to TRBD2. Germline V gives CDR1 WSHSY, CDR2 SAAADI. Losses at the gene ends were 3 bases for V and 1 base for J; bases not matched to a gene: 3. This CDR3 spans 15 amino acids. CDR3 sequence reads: CASSEGRGGQETQYF. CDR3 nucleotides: TGCGCCAGCAGTGAAGGGCGGGGGGGCCAAGAGACCCAGTACTTC.

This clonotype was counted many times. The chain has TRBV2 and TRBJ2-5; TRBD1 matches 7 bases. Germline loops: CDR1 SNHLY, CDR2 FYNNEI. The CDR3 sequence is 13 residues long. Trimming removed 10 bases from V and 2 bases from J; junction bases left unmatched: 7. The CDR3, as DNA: TGTGCCACCGGGACAGAAGTTCAAGAGACCCAGTACTTC. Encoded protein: CATGTEVQETQYF. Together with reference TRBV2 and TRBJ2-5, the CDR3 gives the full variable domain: EPEVTQTPSHQVTQMGQEVILRCVPISNHLYFYWYRQILGQKVEFLVSFYNNEISEKSEIFDDQFSVERPDGSNFTLKIRSTKLEDSAMYFCATGTEVQETQYFGPGTRLLVL.

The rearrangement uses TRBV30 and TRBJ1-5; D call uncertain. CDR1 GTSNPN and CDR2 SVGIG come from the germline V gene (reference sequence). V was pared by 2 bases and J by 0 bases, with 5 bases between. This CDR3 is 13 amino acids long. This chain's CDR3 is CAWSRVSNQPQHF. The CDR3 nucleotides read TGTGCCTGGAGTAGGGTTAGCAATCAGCCCCAGCATTTT.

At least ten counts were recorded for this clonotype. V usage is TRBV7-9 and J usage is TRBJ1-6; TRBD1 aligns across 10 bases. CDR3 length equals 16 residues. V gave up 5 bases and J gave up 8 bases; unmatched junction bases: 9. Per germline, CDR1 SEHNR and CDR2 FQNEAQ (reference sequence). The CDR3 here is CASSNTRQGAYSPLHF. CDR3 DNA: TGTGCCAGCAGCAACACCCGACAGGGGGCTTATTCACCCCTCCACTTT.

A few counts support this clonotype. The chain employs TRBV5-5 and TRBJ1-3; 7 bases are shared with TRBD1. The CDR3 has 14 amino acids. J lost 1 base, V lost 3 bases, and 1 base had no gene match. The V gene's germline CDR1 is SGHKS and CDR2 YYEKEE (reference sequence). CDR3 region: CASSWDRSGNTIYF. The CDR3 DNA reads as TGTGCCAGCAGCTGGGACAGATCTGGAAACACCATATATTTT.

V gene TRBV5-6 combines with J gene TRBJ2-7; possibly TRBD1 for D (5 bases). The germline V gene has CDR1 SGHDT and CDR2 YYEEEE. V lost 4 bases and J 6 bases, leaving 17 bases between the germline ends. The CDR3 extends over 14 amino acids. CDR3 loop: CASSRTNQGREQYF. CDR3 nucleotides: TGTGCCAGCAGCCGAACGAATCAGGGTCGCGAGCAGTACTTC.

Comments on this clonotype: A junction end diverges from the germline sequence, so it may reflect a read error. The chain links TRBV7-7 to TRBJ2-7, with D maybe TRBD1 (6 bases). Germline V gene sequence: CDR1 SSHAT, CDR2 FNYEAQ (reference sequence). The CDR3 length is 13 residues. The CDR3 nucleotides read TGTGCTAGCAGCCTCGACAGGTTCCACGAGCAGTACTTC. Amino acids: CASSLDRFHEQYF.

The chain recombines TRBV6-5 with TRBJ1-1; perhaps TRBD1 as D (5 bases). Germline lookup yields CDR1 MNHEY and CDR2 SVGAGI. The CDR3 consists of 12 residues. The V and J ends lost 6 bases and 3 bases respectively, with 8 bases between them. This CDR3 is CASREGHTEAFF. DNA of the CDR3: TGTGCCAGCAGAGAGGGACACACTGAAGCTTTCTTT.

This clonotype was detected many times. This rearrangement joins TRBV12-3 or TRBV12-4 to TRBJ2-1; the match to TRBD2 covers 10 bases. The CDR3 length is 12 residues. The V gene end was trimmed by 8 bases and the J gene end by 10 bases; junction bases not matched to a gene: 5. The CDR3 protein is CASGTSVGEQFF. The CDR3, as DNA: TGTGCCAGCGGGACTAGCGTTGGAGAGCAGTTCTTC.